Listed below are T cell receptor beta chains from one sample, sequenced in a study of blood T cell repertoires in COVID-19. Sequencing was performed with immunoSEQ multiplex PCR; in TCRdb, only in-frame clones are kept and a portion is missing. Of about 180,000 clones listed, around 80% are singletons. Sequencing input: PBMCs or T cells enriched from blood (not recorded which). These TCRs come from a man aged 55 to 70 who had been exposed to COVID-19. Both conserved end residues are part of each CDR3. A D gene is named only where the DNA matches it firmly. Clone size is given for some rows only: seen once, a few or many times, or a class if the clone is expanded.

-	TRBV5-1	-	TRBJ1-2	TGCGCCAGCAGCGTCCACCAGGGGAGCTATGGCTACACCTTC	CASSVHQGSYGYTF
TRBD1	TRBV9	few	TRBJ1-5	TGTGCCAGCAGCGTGGGGACAGGGGAGTATAGCAATCAGCCCCAGCATTTT	CASSVGTGEYSNQPQHF
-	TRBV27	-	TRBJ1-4	TGTGCCAGCAGCTGGAGCTCTGCAACTAATGAAAAACTGTTTTTT	CASSWSSATNEKLFF
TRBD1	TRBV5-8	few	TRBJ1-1	TGTGCCAGCAGCGCGAGGAGGGGGCTTACCGAAGCTTTCTTT	CASSARRGLTEAFF
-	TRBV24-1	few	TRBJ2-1	TGTGCCACCAGCGTACTCGGGGGTGGCAATGAGCAGTTCTTC	CATSVLGGGNEQFF
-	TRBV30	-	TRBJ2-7	TGTGCCTGGAGTGTACTCAGGGCCTACGAGCAGTACTTC	CAWSVLRAYEQYF
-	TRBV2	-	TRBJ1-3	TGTGCCAGCATGAAGAGCTCTGGAAACACCATATATTTT	CASMKSSGNTIYF
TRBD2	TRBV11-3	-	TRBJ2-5	TGTGCCAGCAGCGAGAGCGGGAGAGGGGAGACCCAGTACTTC	CASSESGRGETQYF
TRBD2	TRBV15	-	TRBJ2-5	TGTGCCACCAGCAGGGGAGGGACTAGCGGTACCCAAGAGACCCAGTACTTC	CATSRGGTSGTQETQYF
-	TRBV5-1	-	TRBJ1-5	TGCGCCAGCCGACCGACGACTACTAGCAATCAGCCCCAGCATTTT	CASRPTTTSNQPQHF
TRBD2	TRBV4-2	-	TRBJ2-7	TGTGCCAGCAGCCAAGGGCGGGGTTTACTAGCGGGAGATTCGCCCTACGAGCAGTACTTC	CASSQGRGLLAGDSPYEQYF
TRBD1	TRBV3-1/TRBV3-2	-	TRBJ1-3	TGTGCCACAGGGACAGCGCACTCTGGAAACACCATATATTTT	CATGTAHSGNTIYF
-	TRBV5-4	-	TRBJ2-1	TGTGCCAGCAGCTGGGACTCCGGAAAAGGGCAGTTCTTC	CASSWDSGKGQFF
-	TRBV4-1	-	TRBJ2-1	TGCGCCAGCAGCCGGCACAGCTCCTACAATGAGCAGTTCTTC	CASSRHSSYNEQFF
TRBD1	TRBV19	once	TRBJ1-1	TGTGCCAGTAGTATCCCAGGGGGCCGTGAAGCTTTCTTT	CASSIPGGREAFF
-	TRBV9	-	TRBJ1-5	TGTGCCAGCAGCGAGGGGATTAGCAATCAGCCCCAGCATTTT	CASSEGISNQPQHF
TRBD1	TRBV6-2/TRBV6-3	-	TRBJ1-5	TGTGCCAGCAGCTCCGACGACAGGGTTGGCAATCAGCCCCAGCATTTT	CASSSDDRVGNQPQHF
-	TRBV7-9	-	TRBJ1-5	TGTGCCAGCAGCTTAGAGGTGGGCCCAGGCAATCAGCCCCAGCATTTT	CASSLEVGPGNQPQHF
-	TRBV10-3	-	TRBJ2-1	TGTGCCATCAGGGGACTGGGGGATGAGCAGTTCTTC	CAIRGLGDEQFF
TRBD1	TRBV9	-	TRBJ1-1	TGTGCCAGCAGCCAGGGGACAGGGGCCGCCCTAAGTACTGAAGCTTTCTTT	CASSQGTGAALSTEAFF
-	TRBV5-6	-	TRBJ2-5	TGTGCCAGCAGCTTGCAGGCTAGCGAAGAGACCCAGTACTTC	CASSLQASEETQYF
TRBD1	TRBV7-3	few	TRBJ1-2	TGTGCCAGCAGCCGAGGACAGGGGAACTATGGCTACACCTTC	CASSRGQGNYGYTF
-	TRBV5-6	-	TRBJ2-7	TGTGCCAGCAGCTTGTTGGAGGCGAGCTCCTACGAGCAGTACTTC	CASSLLEASSYEQYF
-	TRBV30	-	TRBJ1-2	TGTGCCTGGAGTCCCCAGGGTCTAGGCTACACCTTC	CAWSPQGLGYTF
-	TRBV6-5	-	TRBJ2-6	TGTGCCAGCAGCTTCAACGTCCTGACTTTC	CASSFNVLTF
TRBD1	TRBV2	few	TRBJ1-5	TGTGCCAGCAGAGAAGACAGGGAACCAAATCAGCCCCAGCATTTT	CASREDREPNQPQHF
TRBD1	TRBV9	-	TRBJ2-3	TGTGCCAGCAGCTTTCCGGACAGGGGGCCTGGAGATACGCAGTATTTT	CASSFPDRGPGDTQYF
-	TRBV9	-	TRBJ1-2	TGTGCCAGCAGCGTAACCAGGGAGGGACGCAACTATGGCTACACCTTC	CASSVTREGRNYGYTF
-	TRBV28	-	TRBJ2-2	TGTGCCAGCAGCCTGGGAGTGGGGGGGCGCGTGCGGACCGGGGAGCTGTTTTTT	CASSLGVGGRVRTGELFF
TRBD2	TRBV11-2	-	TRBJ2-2	TGTGCCAGCAGCCGTCGGGGGGGGAACACCGGGGAGCTGTTTTTT	CASSRRGGNTGELFF
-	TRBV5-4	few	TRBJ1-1	TGTGCCACCGTCCTTCCGGGGAACACTGAAGCTTTCTTT	CATVLPGNTEAFF
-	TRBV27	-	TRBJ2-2	TGTGCCTCCAAGGCCGGACTCCCGACAGGGGAGCTGTTTTTT	CASKAGLPTGELFF
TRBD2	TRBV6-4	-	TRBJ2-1	TGTGCCAGCACTAAGAGGGGGGGACTAGTCCGCAATGAGCAGTTCTTC	CASTKRGGLVRNEQFF
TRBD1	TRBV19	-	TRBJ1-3	TGTGCCAGTAGATTGACAGGGGTAGGAAACACCATATATTTT	CASRLTGVGNTIYF